This TCR beta chain was recovered during a study of OX40 agonist ivuxolimab in advanced cancers. Trimming took 5 bases from V and 1 from J, leaving 11 bases between them. The CDR3 spans 14 residues. CDR1 and CDR2 (germline): SEHNR, FQNEAQ (reference sequence). Method: immunoSEQ multiplex PCR; TCRdb's copy keeps in-frame clones and lacks some. The repertoire holds approximately 75,000 clones, with roughly 84% as singletons. This specimen was CD4+ or CD8+ T cells sorted from blood, taken in a trial of the OX40 agonist ivuxolimab. The source is an adult with an advanced solid tumor such as melanoma, head and neck, liver or kidney cancer. This chain links TRBV7-9 with TRBJ1-1; TRBD1 might be the D (5 bases). CDR3 in DNA: TGTGCCAGCAGCCCAGGGCGGGCGAACACTGAAGCTTTCTTT. This gives the protein CASSPGRANTEAFF. Variable domain in full (rest from reference TRBV7-9 and TRBJ1-1): DTGVSQNPRHKITKRGQNVTFRCDPISEHNRLYWYRQTLGQGPEFLTYFQNEAQLEKSRLLSDRFSAERPKGSFSTLEIQRTEQGDSAMYLCASSPGRANTEAFFGQGTRLTVV.